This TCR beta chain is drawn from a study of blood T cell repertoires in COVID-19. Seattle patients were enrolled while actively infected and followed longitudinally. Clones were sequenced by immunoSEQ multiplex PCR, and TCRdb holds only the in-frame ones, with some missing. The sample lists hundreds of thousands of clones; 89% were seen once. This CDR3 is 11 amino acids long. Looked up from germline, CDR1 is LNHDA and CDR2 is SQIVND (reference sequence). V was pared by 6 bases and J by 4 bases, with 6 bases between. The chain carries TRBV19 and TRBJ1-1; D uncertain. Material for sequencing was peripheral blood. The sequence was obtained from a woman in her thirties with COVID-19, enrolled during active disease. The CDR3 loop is CASRIGTEAFF. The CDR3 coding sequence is TGTGCCAGTAGGATCGGCACTGAAGCTTTCTTT.